These 25 T cell receptor beta chains were sequenced from one sample in a study of blood T cell repertoires in COVID-19. Libraries were prepared by immunoSEQ multiplex PCR; TCRdb keeps only in-frame clonotypes and omits some of them. Seen here are about 190,000 clones, 88% observed once, and the top ten hold less than 7.5%. Material: peripheral blood. The receptors come from a woman between 40 and 55 years old who had recovered from COVID-19.

This clone is medium-sized by share. This sequence joins TRBV30 and TRBJ1-1; maybe TRBD1 (5 bases). Trimming left V 8 bases short and J 1 base short, with 11 bases between. This CDR3 has 12 amino acids. Looked up from germline, CDR1 is GTSNPN and CDR2 is SVGIG (reference sequence). CDR3 amino acids: CAIEQENTEAFF. The CDR3 coding sequence is TGTGCCATAGAACAGGAGAACACTGAAGCTTTCTTT.

This chain links TRBV5-5 with TRBJ1-2, with D unresolved. Germline-derived CDR1 and CDR2 are SGHKS and YYEKEE (reference sequence). Trimming cost V 0 bases and J 5 bases, with 14 bases left between them. This CDR3 is built from 15 residues. CDR3 residues: CASSLEADGVYGYTF. CDR3 DNA: TGTGCCAGCAGCTTGGAAGCAGACGGGGTGTATGGCTACACCTTC.

The chain recombines TRBV27 with TRBJ2-1; 7 positions agree with TRBD2. The CDR3 has 14 residues. Trimming at V came to 8 bases and at J to 9 bases, leaving 13 bases not matched to a gene. Germline CDR1 and CDR2: MNHEY and SMNVEV (reference sequence). CDR3 residues: CASLPGLLQGEQFF. The CDR3 DNA is TGTGCCAGCCTTCCGGGACTACTTCAGGGTGAGCAGTTCTTC.

The chain joins TRBV6-5 to TRBJ1-1; D is perhaps TRBD1 (6 bases). This CDR3 spans 15 amino acids. The ends were cut back, 5 bases at V and 1 base at J, with 14 bases in the middle. From germline, CDR1 is MNHEY and CDR2 SVGAGI. The CDR3 loop reads CASSKDSLTNTEAFF. CDR3 coding DNA: TGTGCCAGCAGTAAGGACAGTCTTACGAACACTGAAGCTTTCTTT.

The chain joins TRBV9 to TRBJ2-1, with D tentatively TRBD2 (6 bases). Trimming removed 4 bases from V and 3 bases from J, with 14 bases in between. The length of the CDR3 is 15 residues. Germline lookup yields CDR1 SGDLS and CDR2 YYNGEE. Here the CDR3 reads CASSPRVADYNEQFF. CDR3 sequence (DNA): TGTGCCAGCAGCCCTCGGGTAGCGGACTACAATGAGCAGTTCTTC.

This chain joins TRBV15 and TRBJ2-7, with D perhaps matching TRBD1 (5 bases). CDR3 length equals 14 residues. V was shortened by 0 bases and J by 4 bases, with 10 bases between the two germline ends. In germline, CDR1 is LNHNV, CDR2 YYDKDF (reference sequence). The CDR3 region is CATSRDLTGYEQYF. DNA of the CDR3: TGTGCCACCAGCAGAGATTTAACAGGATACGAGCAGTACTTC.

This sequence joins TRBV10-3 and TRBJ1-1; 10 bases fit TRBD1. The trim removed 0 bases at V and 6 bases at J, leaving 7 bases unmatched. From germline, CDR1 is ENHRY and CDR2 SYGVKD. CDR3 length: 16 amino acids. For the CDR3, the DNA is TGTGCCATCAGTGAGTCGACGGGACAGGGGAAGGCTGAAGCTTTCTTT. This encodes CAISESTGQGKAEAFF.

This clone was detected a few times. J is TRBJ1-2 and V is TRBV27, with a weak D call TRBD1 (6 bases). This CDR3 has 14 amino acids. Between the trimmed V and J ends, which lost 5 bases and 8 bases, there was a span of 18 bases. Germline-derived CDR1 and CDR2 are MNHEY and SMNVEV (reference sequence). As DNA, the CDR3 is TGTGCCAGCAGTCCCCTAAACAGGGATCAGGGCTACACCTTC. Protein: CASSPLNRDQGYTF.

The rearrangement links TRBV3-1 (or the pseudogene TRBV3-2) to TRBJ2-2; 10 nucleotides agree with TRBD2. Germline CDR1 is LGHDT and CDR2 is YNNKEL (reference sequence). V was clipped by 8 bases and J by 4 bases; unmatched bases: 16. The CDR3 sequence is 18 residues long. The CDR3 bases are TGTGCCAGCGAATTAGGAAGCGGGAGGGCCTCGGGCACCGGGGAGCTGTTTTTT. This encodes CASELGSGRASGTGELFF.

CDR3 DNA sequence: TGCAGCGCACAAACAGGGAGGGCCTACAATGAGCAGTTCTTC. Translation gives CSAQTGRAYNEQFF. The J gene is TRBJ2-1, the V gene TRBV29-1; the D gene is possibly TRBD2 (7 bases). This CDR3 contains 14 residues. The germline CDR1 and CDR2 sequences are SQVTM and ANQGSEA. With 7 bases removed from V and 2 bases from J, the gap between germline ends came to 15 bases.

The CDR3 sequence is CASSVGEGSTDTQYF. CDR3 nucleotides: TGTGCCAGCAGCGTAGGGGAGGGGAGCACAGATACGCAGTATTTT. The chain employs TRBV9 and TRBJ2-3; 7 bases agree with TRBD2. Germline V CDR1 and CDR2: SGDLS, YYNGEE. Unmatched junction bases numbered 1, after V lost 0 bases and J lost 0 bases. This CDR3 has 15 residues.

This clone was seen a single time. The V and J genes are TRBV5-1 and TRBJ2-7, with TRBD2 matching over 15 bases. CDR3 size: 16 residues. The germline gives CDR1 SGHRS, CDR2 YFSETQ. V lost 4 bases to trimming and J lost 6 bases; unmatched junction nucleotides: 8. This chain's CDR3 is CASSAGLAGGAGEQYF. CDR3 in DNA: TGCGCCAGCAGCGCGGGACTAGCGGGAGGAGCGGGCGAGCAGTACTTC.

V usage is TRBV9 and J usage is TRBJ2-2; D is perhaps TRBD2 (7 bases). The V gene lost 0 bases and the J gene lost 2 bases, with 17 bases spanning the gap. Germline CDR1 and CDR2: SGDLS and YYNGEE. This CDR3 has 18 amino acids. The chain's CDR3 is CASSVGGGGTLNTGELFF. The CDR3 DNA follows: TGTGCCAGCAGCGTAGGTGGGGGAGGGACACTCAACACCGGGGAGCTGTTTTTT. Supplemented by reference TRBV9 and TRBJ2-2, the full variable domain reads DSGVTQTPKHLITATGQRVTLRCSPRSGDLSVYWYQQSLDQGLQFLIQYYNGEERAKGNILERFSAQQFPDLHSELNLSSLELGDSALYFCASSVGGGGTLNTGELFFGEGSRLTVL.

This sequence joins TRBV10-3 and TRBJ1-1; no reliable D call. The CDR3 sequence is 13 residues long. Looked up from germline, CDR1 is ENHRY and CDR2 is SYGVKD. Trimming cost V 2 bases and J 0 bases, with 4 bases left between them. CDR3 in DNA: TGTGCCATCAGTGAGGCGCTGAACACTGAAGCTTTCTTT. Its translation is CAISEALNTEAFF.

Only one count was recorded for this clone. The CDR3 spells CASSLGLAASQPPYEQYF. CDR3 bases: TGTGCCAGCAGCTTGGGACTAGCGGCCTCCCAGCCTCCCTACGAGCAGTACTTC. The J gene is TRBJ2-7, the V gene TRBV13, with 11 nucleotides matching TRBD2. Trimming at V came to 3 bases and at J to 2 bases, leaving 12 bases not matched to a gene. In germline, CDR1 is PRHDT, CDR2 FYEKMQ (reference sequence). The CDR3 spans 18 residues. The entire variable domain, with the rest obtained from reference TRBV13 and TRBJ2-7, is as follows: AAGVIQSPRHLIKEKRETATLKCYPIPRHDTVYWYQQGPGQDPQFLISFYEKMQSDKGSIPDRFSAQQFSDYHSELNMSSLELGDSALYFCASSLGLAASQPPYEQYFGPGTRLTVT.

The J gene is TRBJ2-7, the V gene TRBV5-1; TRBD1 matches 9 bases. CDR3 length: 15 residues. With 2 bases clipped from V and 5 bases from J, the junction kept 8 bases outside the gene matches. From germline, CDR1 is SGHRS and CDR2 YFSETQ. DNA for the CDR3: TGCGCCAGCAGCTTAAAGGGACAGGGAGCCGACGAGCAGTACTTC. Protein sequence: CASSLKGQGADEQYF.

The V gene is TRBV29-1, the J gene TRBJ2-3; maybe TRBD2 (5 bases). There are 13 residues in the CDR3. The germline CDR1 and CDR2 sequences are SQVTM and ANQGSEA. V was cut by 7 bases and J by 0 bases, with 11 bases left in between. CDR3 residues: CSAVERSTDTQYF. The CDR3 nucleotides read TGCAGCGCCGTTGAGCGGAGCACAGATACGCAGTATTTT.

V and J are TRBV7-6 and TRBJ2-7; D ambiguous. The CDR3 has 13 residues. The germline V gene has CDR1 SGHVS and CDR2 FNYEAQ. The ends were cut back, 5 bases at V and 4 bases at J, with 12 bases in the middle. The CDR3 protein is CASSPHPQYEQYF. For the CDR3, the DNA is TGTGCCAGCAGCCCACATCCCCAGTACGAGCAGTACTTC.

In DNA, the CDR3 is TGTGCCAGTAGTAATTTAAATTCACCCCTCCACTTT. This gives the protein CASSNLNSPLHF. The rearrangement joins TRBV28 to TRBJ1-6; D call uncertain. The CDR3 has 12 residues. Germline CDR1 and CDR2: MDHEN and SYDVKM. V shed 9 bases and J shed 7 bases, with 10 bases lying between them.

The chain joins TRBV18 to TRBJ1-4, with D hard to call. Germline V lookup: CDR1 KGHSH, CDR2 LQKENI. Trimming removed 1 base from V and 3 bases from J, with 6 bases in between. This CDR3 has 14 amino acids. The CDR3 DNA reads as TGTGCCAGCTCACCACGGGGAGCTAATGAAAAACTGTTTTTT. This sequence encodes CASSPRGANEKLFF.

The chain employs TRBV19 and TRBJ2-1; TRBD2 aligns across 9 bases. The V segment lost 6 bases and the J segment 1 base; nucleotides outside the gene matches: 4. This CDR3 has 15 residues. Germline CDR1 reads LNHDA; CDR2 reads SQIVND (reference sequence). CDR3 in amino acids: CASSRTSGSYNEQFF. In nucleotides, the CDR3 is TGTGCCAGTAGCCGTACTAGCGGGTCCTACAATGAGCAGTTCTTC.

This chain links TRBV18 with TRBJ2-2; 14 bases are a match to TRBD2. The CDR3 covers 16 residues. Germline CDR1 and CDR2: KGHSH and LQKENI. J gave up 3 bases and V 3 bases, and 0 bases lay outside the gene matches. The CDR3 loop is CASSPGLAGDTGELFF. The DNA of the CDR3 is TGTGCCAGCTCACCGGGACTAGCGGGAGACACCGGGGAGCTGTTTTTT.

This clone showed up just once. V and J are TRBV6-2 or TRBV6-3 and TRBJ1-2; D possibly corresponds to TRBD1 (6 bases). CDR1 and CDR2 (germline): MNHEY, SVGEGT. V lost 5 bases to trimming and J lost 3 bases, with 10 bases between them. The CDR3 runs to 13 residues. CDR3 protein: CASSQQGDYGYTF. The CDR3 nucleotides are TGTGCCAGCAGTCAACAGGGTGACTATGGCTACACCTTC.

The J gene is TRBJ2-3, the V gene TRBV5-1, with D possibly matching TRBD1 (5 bases). This CDR3 contains 13 residues. V was shortened by 4 bases and J by 5 bases, with 11 bases between the two germline ends. Germline values: CDR1 SGHRS, CDR2 YFSETQ. In nucleotides, the CDR3 is TGCGCCAGCAGCAACCAGGGTTTAGATACGCAGTATTTT. Translated, it gives CASSNQGLDTQYF. Full variable domain (outside the CDR3, taken from reference TRBV5-1 and TRBJ2-3): KAGVTQTPRYLIKTRGQQVTLSCSPISGHRSVSWYQQTPGQGLQFLFEYFSETQRNKGNFPGRFSGRQFSNSRSEMNVSTLELGDSALYLCASSNQGLDTQYFGPGTRLTVL.

This chain uses TRBV3-1 (or the pseudogene TRBV3-2) with TRBJ2-7, with a possible D match to TRBD1 (6 bases). Trimming removed 0 bases at V and 2 bases at J, with 11 bases between. CDR1 is LGHDT and CDR2 is YNNKEL in the germline V gene (reference sequence). The CDR3 has 15 residues. This CDR3 is CASSQEPRGTYEQYF. For the CDR3, the DNA is TGTGCCAGCAGCCAAGAGCCCAGGGGTACCTACGAGCAGTACTTC.